These 32 T cell receptor beta chains originate from one sample sequenced in a study of vaccination effects on CD4 cells after COVID-19. CD4+ T cells were isolated after around ten days of culture. Their specific antigens are unknown. Generated by immunoSEQ multiplex PCR, the TCRdb table keeps only in-frame clones and is missing some. The data hold fewer than 40,000 clones, with 70% observed a single time. The sequences come from CD4+ T cells from PBMCs cultured without peptide, collected before COVID-19 vaccination. Source of these receptors: a human donor who received a COVID-19 vaccine.

This CDR3 reads CATSRGDGTGTYEQYF. In DNA form, the CDR3 reads TGTGCCACCAGCAGAGGGGACGGGACAGGGACCTACGAGCAGTACTTC. This chain connects TRBV15 to TRBJ2-7; 9 positions match TRBD1. The CDR3 covers 16 residues. Trimming took 1 base from V and 2 from J; bases not matched to a gene: 6. Germline CDR1 reads LNHNV; CDR2 reads YYDKDF (reference sequence).

The chain links TRBV5-4 to TRBJ1-6; 7 nucleotides agree with TRBD1. CDR1 is SGHNT, CDR2 YYREEE, per germline (reference sequence). The CDR3 extends over 14 amino acids. V shed 6 bases, J shed 5 bases, and the junction held 5 bases outside the gene matches. CDR3 sequence reads: CASTRQGDNSPLHF. In DNA, the CDR3 is TGTGCCAGCACCCGACAGGGCGATAATTCACCCCTCCACTTT.

The chain joins TRBV29-1 to TRBJ1-5; D is undetermined. Germline assignment: CDR1 SQVTM and CDR2 ANQGSEA. V lost 4 bases and J 0 bases, leaving 10 bases between the germline ends. The CDR3 is made up of 14 amino acids. The CDR3 sequence: CSVVVQNSNQPQHF. In DNA, the CDR3 is TGCAGCGTTGTTGTACAGAATAGCAATCAGCCCCAGCATTTT.

The chain recombines TRBV5-5 with TRBJ2-1; 7 bases map to TRBD2. This CDR3 region has 15 residues. J gave up 4 bases and V 4 bases, and 8 bases lay outside the gene matches. Germline V lookup: CDR1 SGHKS, CDR2 YYEKEE (reference sequence). In DNA, the CDR3 is TGTGCCAGCAGCCCTGCGAGCGGGGTTTACAATGAGCAGTTCTTC. Translating gives CASSPASGVYNEQFF.

In nucleotides, the CDR3 is TGTGCCAGCAGTGAAGCGCTGAGTCTGCAGGTGACATATGGCTACACCTTC. Protein sequence: CASSEALSLQVTYGYTF. V usage is TRBV6-1 and J usage is TRBJ1-2; D call uncertain. The CDR3 has 17 residues. The germline CDR1 and CDR2 sequences are MNHNS and SASEGT. Trimming left V 0 bases short and J 5 bases short, with 19 bases between.

The V gene is TRBV4-2, the J gene TRBJ2-5; TRBD2 matches 8 bases. J lost 6 bases, V lost 0 bases, and 9 bases had no gene match. The germline gives CDR1 LGHNA, CDR2 YNFKEQ. The CDR3 covers 16 residues. The CDR3 DNA is TGTGCCAGCAGCCAAGAAGTTCGGGGGGGCCAGCAGACCCAGTACTTC. Its translation is CASSQEVRGGQQTQYF.

DNA of the CDR3: TGTGCCAGCAGCCAAAACCCCGGTCGAGTGAATGAAAAACTGTTTTTT. Translating gives CASSQNPGRVNEKLFF. This chain connects TRBV3-1 (or the pseudogene TRBV3-2) to TRBJ1-4; the D is unclear. The ends were cut back, 2 bases at V and 5 bases at J, with 15 bases in the middle. The CDR3 spans 16 residues. The germline gives CDR1 LGHDT, CDR2 YNNKEL (reference sequence).

The gene calls are TRBV2 and TRBJ2-7; D uncertain. The CDR3 has 12 residues. V lost 7 bases, J lost 0 bases, and 7 bases lay in between. The germline V gene has CDR1 SNHLY and CDR2 FYNNEI. CDR3 amino acids: CASKKDSYEQYF. The CDR3 bases are TGTGCCAGCAAGAAGGACTCCTACGAGCAGTACTTC.

This clone was seen more than once but under ten times. The J gene is TRBJ2-5, the V gene TRBV7-7, with D possibly being TRBD2 (6 bases). From germline, CDR1 is SSHAT and CDR2 FNYEAQ (reference sequence). The V end was cut by 5 bases, the J end by 2 bases, with 18 bases between. The CDR3 has 16 residues. The CDR3 DNA reads as TGTGCCAGCAGCCCGGGACGACTAGTACAACAAGAGACCCAGTACTTC. Amino acid sequence: CASSPGRLVQQETQYF.

This clone is a singleton in its sample. The chain recombines TRBV7-7 with TRBJ2-3; 10 nucleotides agree with TRBD2. CDR3 length: 15 amino acids. CDR1 and CDR2 (germline): SSHAT, FNYEAQ (reference sequence). V was pared by 5 bases and J by 5 bases, with 7 bases of the junction left unmatched. The chain's CDR3 is CASSPGRTSGDTQYF. As DNA, the CDR3 is TGTGCCAGCAGCCCCGGACGGACTAGCGGAGATACGCAGTATTTT.

V gene TRBV6-1 combines with J gene TRBJ2-7; TRBD2 is a possible D gene (5 bases). The germline V gene encodes CDR1 MNHNS and CDR2 SASEGT. The CDR3 runs to 16 residues. Trimming took 0 bases from V and 1 from J, leaving 13 bases between them. The CDR3 DNA reads as TGTGCCAGCAGTGAAGCGCTTCGGGGAGCTTCCTACGAGCAGTACTTC. Protein: CASSEALRGASYEQYF.

The rearrangement uses TRBV7-9 and TRBJ2-7; the match to TRBD1 covers 7 bases. V trimming: 3 bases; J trimming: 3 bases; junction bases outside the gene matches: 5. The CDR3 is made up of 14 amino acids. Germline assignment: CDR1 SEHNR and CDR2 FQNEAQ (reference sequence). The CDR3 sequence: CASSLGTAYYEQYF. CDR3 DNA sequence: TGTGCCAGCAGCTTGGGGACAGCCTACTACGAGCAGTACTTC.

The chain recombines TRBV5-4 with TRBJ2-3; D is uncertain. The V end lost 4 bases, the J end lost 0 bases, and 6 bases lay between the germline ends. CDR1 is SGHNT and CDR2 is YYREEE in the germline V gene (reference sequence). The length of the CDR3 is 13 residues. As DNA, the CDR3 is TGTGCCAGCAGCCCGCCCAGCACAGATACGCAGTATTTT. Protein product: CASSPPSTDTQYF.

CDR3 residues: CASSESGINEKLFF. DNA of the CDR3: TGTGCCAGCAGTGAATCTGGGATTAATGAAAAACTGTTTTTT. The rearrangement joins TRBV6-1 to TRBJ1-4, with D unclear. The CDR3 loop spans 14 amino acids. Looked up from germline, CDR1 is MNHNS and CDR2 is SASEGT. V lost 2 bases, J lost 4 bases, and 8 bases lay in between.

The genes are TRBV5-8 and TRBJ1-1; perhaps TRBD1 as D (5 bases). The germline V and J ends were trimmed by 7 bases and 5 bases, with 15 bases remaining between them. The V gene's germline CDR1 is SGHTS and CDR2 YDEGEE. The CDR3 has 13 residues. CDR3 in amino acids: CASVIGRGTEAFF. The CDR3 DNA reads TGTGCCAGCGTGATAGGGAGGGGTACTGAAGCTTTCTTT.

The chain has TRBV18 and TRBJ2-3; 10 nucleotides match TRBD1. The CDR3 is made up of 17 amino acids. Per germline, CDR1 KGHSH and CDR2 LQKENI. V trimming: 4 bases; J trimming: 3 bases; junction bases outside the gene matches: 10. The CDR3 here is CASSLTVGQGLTDTQYF. Here the CDR3 DNA reads TGTGCCAGCTCACTAACTGTGGGACAGGGGCTGACAGATACGCAGTATTTT.

This chain connects TRBV19 to TRBJ2-3, with D tentatively TRBD1 or TRBD2 (7 bases each). V was cut by 0 bases and J by 2 bases, with 21 bases left in between. Germline-derived CDR1 and CDR2 are LNHDA and SQIVND (reference sequence). The CDR3 consists of 19 residues. The DNA of the CDR3 is TGTGCCAGTAGTATAGACCAGGGGGGGCCCAGCGGGTTCACAGATACGCAGTATTTT. It is translated as CASSIDQGGPSGFTDTQYF.

This chain connects TRBV19 to TRBJ2-1; D unclear. V lost 7 bases to trimming and J lost 4 bases, with 11 bases between them. Germline CDR1 is LNHDA and CDR2 is SQIVND (reference sequence). The CDR3 is 13 amino acids. The CDR3 region has the DNA TGTGCCAGTACCCCCCGACTGTACAATGAGCAGTTCTTC. This codes for CASTPRLYNEQFF. Complete variable domain (other parts from reference TRBV19 and TRBJ2-1): DGGITQSPKYLFRKEGQNVTLSCEQNLNHDAMYWYRQDPGQGLRLIYYSQIVNDFQKGDIAEGYSVSREKKESFPLTVTSAQKNPTAFYLCASTPRLYNEQFFGPGTRLTVL.

The chain is built from TRBV12-3 or TRBV12-4 and TRBJ2-3, with D unclear. The V end lost 3 bases, the J end lost 3 bases, and 4 bases lay between the germline ends. This CDR3 is 12 amino acids long. CDR3 in DNA: TGTGCCAGCAGTTTTAAGACAGATACGCAGTATTTT. Protein: CASSFKTDTQYF.

This clone is medium-sized within its sample. The chain uses TRBV7-9 and TRBJ1-2; 10 bases agree with TRBD1. The germline V gene has CDR1 SEHNR and CDR2 FQNEAQ (reference sequence). Trimming removed 6 bases from V and 4 bases from J; junction bases left unmatched: 5. The length of the CDR3 is 14 residues. DNA for the CDR3: TGTGCCAGCAGACTCGGGACAGGGGCCTATGGCTACACCTTC. Its translation is CASRLGTGAYGYTF.

The rearrangement joins TRBV2 to TRBJ2-5; D is perhaps TRBD1 (6 bases). The CDR3 totals 13 residues. The V end lost 2 bases, the J end lost 4 bases, and 8 bases lay between the germline ends. Germline CDR1 SNHLY, CDR2 FYNNEI. The CDR3 region is CASSERRGETQYF. The DNA of the CDR3 is TGTGCCAGCAGTGAACGCAGGGGAGAGACCCAGTACTTC. The whole variable domain, filled in from reference TRBV2 and TRBJ2-5, reads EPEVTQTPSHQVTQMGQEVILRCVPISNHLYFYWYRQILGQKVEFLVSFYNNEISEKSEIFDDQFSVERPDGSNFTLKIRSTKLEDSAMYFCASSERRGETQYFGPGTRLLVL.

This chain connects TRBV4-1 to TRBJ2-3; 9 positions agree with TRBD2. This CDR3 is 15 amino acids long. Germline CDR1 and CDR2: MGHRA and YSYEKL. V was clipped by 2 bases and J by 6 bases; unmatched bases: 6. CDR3 nucleotide sequence: TGCGCCAGCAGCCAACATGGGACTAGCCCCGATACGCAGTATTTT. Translating gives CASSQHGTSPDTQYF.

This clone occurred once. The gene calls are TRBV25-1 and TRBJ2-1; 11 nucleotides align to TRBD2. The ends lost 6 bases at V and 0 bases at J; junction bases unmatched: 7. In germline, CDR1 is MGHDK, CDR2 SYGVNS. This CDR3 region has 17 residues. DNA for the CDR3: TGTGCCAGCAGAACCTCCGGGACTAGCGGCTCCTACAATGAGCAGTTCTTC. Translating it yields CASRTSGTSGSYNEQFF.

This chain links TRBV18 with TRBJ1-2; D is uncertain. The CDR3 has 13 residues. CDR1 and CDR2 from the germline V gene are KGHSH and LQKENI. V lost 0 bases and J lost 4, with 6 bases in between. As DNA, the CDR3 is TGTGCCAGCTCACCACCCCTCCCCTATGGCTACACCTTC. It codes for CASSPPLPYGYTF.

The chain links TRBV9 to TRBJ2-3; no firm D call. This CDR3 contains 16 residues. Deletions cut 0 bases from V and 5 bases from J, with 16 bases between. CDR1 and CDR2 (germline): SGDLS, YYNGEE. The CDR3 nucleotides are TGTGCCAGCAGCGTAGATCCCGGATTGGATGGAGATACGCAGTATTTT. Translating it yields CASSVDPGLDGDTQYF.

This clone was picked up a small number of times. This chain uses TRBV4-1 with TRBJ1-6, with D perhaps TRBD1 (5 bases). V lost 0 bases and J lost 8, with 11 bases in between. This CDR3 has 15 residues. Germline CDR1 reads MGHRA; CDR2 reads YSYEKL. This CDR3 reads CASSQESGSHSPLHF. The CDR3, as DNA: TGCGCCAGCAGCCAAGAGTCAGGGAGTCATTCACCCCTCCACTTT.

This clone is a singleton in its sample. CDR3 sequence: CASSTTPDNYGYTF. The CDR3 nucleotides are TGTGCCAGCAGTACCACCCCGGATAACTATGGCTACACCTTC. This sequence joins TRBV28 and TRBJ1-2; no firm D call. The V and J ends lost 5 bases and 1 base respectively, with 11 bases between them. The CDR3 extends over 14 amino acids. Germline V gives CDR1 MDHEN, CDR2 SYDVKM.

The chain has TRBV12-3 or TRBV12-4 and TRBJ2-7; D might be TRBD2 (6 bases). Trimming took 3 bases from V and 2 from J, leaving 8 bases between them. CDR3 size: 13 residues. Here the CDR3 reads CASSFGTAYEQYF. The CDR3 DNA is TGTGCCAGCAGTTTCGGGACTGCCTACGAGCAGTACTTC.

This clone is deemed medium-sized. The genes are TRBV19 and TRBJ2-1; D perhaps matches TRBD2 (6 bases). The CDR3 sequence is 19 residues long. V was pared by 3 bases and J by 9 bases, with 30 bases between. The germline V gene encodes CDR1 LNHDA and CDR2 SQIVND (reference sequence). The CDR3 loop reads CASSMGIARDFVRGGEQFF. CDR3 bases: TGTGCCAGTAGTATGGGGATTGCGCGGGATTTTGTTCGTGGAGGTGAGCAGTTCTTC.

DNA for the CDR3: TGTGCCAGCAGCACGGACAGGGGGTCCAAAAACATTCAGTACTTC. Its protein is CASSTDRGSKNIQYF. This chain links TRBV7-9 with TRBJ2-4; 10 nucleotides match TRBD1. Looked up from germline, CDR1 is SEHNR and CDR2 is FQNEAQ (reference sequence). With V trimmed by 5 bases and J by 2 bases, 3 bases remained unmatched. The CDR3 contains 15 residues.

This rearrangement joins TRBV27 to TRBJ1-2; TRBD1 might be the D (6 bases). Germline-derived CDR1 and CDR2 are MNHEY and SMNVEV (reference sequence). CDR3 size: 14 residues. V lost 5 bases and J lost 6, with 16 bases in between. Here the CDR3 reads CASSTRRQVDGYTF. The CDR3 region has the DNA TGTGCCAGCAGTACACGCCGACAGGTTGATGGCTACACCTTC.

This chain joins TRBV18 and TRBJ1-6; 9 bases line up with TRBD1. The J segment lost 9 bases and the V segment lost 5 bases, leaving 8 bases of the junction unmatched. Germline lookup yields CDR1 KGHSH and CDR2 LQKENI. This CDR3 region has 15 residues. The CDR3 bases are TGTGCCAGCTCATCAACGACAGGGGGATCTTCACCCCTCCACTTT. Translation gives CASSSTTGGSSPLHF.